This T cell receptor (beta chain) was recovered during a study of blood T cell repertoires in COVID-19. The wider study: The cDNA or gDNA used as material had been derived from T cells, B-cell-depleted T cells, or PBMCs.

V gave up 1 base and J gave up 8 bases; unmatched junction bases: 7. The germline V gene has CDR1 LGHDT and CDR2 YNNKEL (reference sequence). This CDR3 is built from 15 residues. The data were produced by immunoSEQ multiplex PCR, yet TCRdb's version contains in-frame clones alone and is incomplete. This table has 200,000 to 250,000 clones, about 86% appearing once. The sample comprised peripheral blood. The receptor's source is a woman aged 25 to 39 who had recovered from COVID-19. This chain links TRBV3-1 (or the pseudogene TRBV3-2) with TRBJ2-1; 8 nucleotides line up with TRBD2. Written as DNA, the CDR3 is TGTGCCAGCAGCCAAGGAGCGGGGGATGCCCATGAGCAGTTCTTC. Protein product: CASSQGAGDAHEQFF.